The 13 T cell receptor beta chains presented below share a single source sample, sequenced in a study of beta chain features in type 1 diabetes. Their target antigens are unknown. The investigators reverse transcribed all of the isolated RNA, so they sequenced expressed TCRB transcripts. Using immunoSEQ multiplex PCR, the repertoire was profiled, and TCRdb retains in-frame clones only, with some absent. The sample yields some 160,000 clones, 6.5% to 10% seen once. General study results and limits: Type 1 diabetes patients had moderately but significantly shorter TCRB CDR3s in all four CD4+ subsets.

Sequencing input: central memory CD4+ T cells from blood. These TCRs come from a woman younger than 30 with type 1 diabetes.

This clone was seen a handful of times. The chain joins TRBV9 to TRBJ2-3; possible D gene TRBD1, 6 bases. This CDR3 has 15 residues. CDR1 and CDR2 from the germline V gene are SGDLS and YYNGEE. Trimming took off 0 bases at V and 3 bases at J, with 11 bases between the two ends. DNA for the CDR3: TGTGCCAGCAGCGTAGGATGGCAGGGGACAGATACGCAGTATTTT. Translating gives CASSVGWQGTDTQYF.

This clone has a handful of counts. This chain joins TRBV11-2 and TRBJ1-1; D is unresolved. Germline CDR1 is SGHAT and CDR2 is FQNNGV. This CDR3 contains 15 residues. V dropped 0 bases and J dropped 0 bases, with 8 bases sitting between them. CDR3 residues: CASSLDQVVNTEAFF. DNA of the CDR3: TGTGCCAGCAGCTTAGATCAGGTCGTGAACACTGAAGCTTTCTTT.

The chain carries TRBV10-3 and TRBJ1-2; tentatively, D is TRBD1 (5 bases). This CDR3 is 14 amino acids long. Trimming removed 3 bases from V and 5 bases from J, with 13 bases in between. CDR1 and CDR2 from the germline V gene are ENHRY and SYGVKD. The CDR3 DNA sequence: TGTGCCATCAGTGACCAGGGACTGAGTTATGGCTACACCTTC. Protein: CAISDQGLSYGYTF.

This clone was recorded a few times. This chain links TRBV7-9 with TRBJ1-1; no clear D. The CDR3 totals 12 residues. Germline V gene lookup returns CDR1 SEHNR and CDR2 FQNEAQ (reference sequence). V was cut by 4 bases and J by 5 bases, with 8 bases left in between. For the CDR3, the DNA is TGTGCCAGCAGCTCCCAACGGACTGAAGCTTTCTTT. This gives the protein CASSSQRTEAFF.

The sample holds a few counts of this clone. The V and J genes are TRBV11-3 and TRBJ2-1; maybe TRBD2 (5 bases). The CDR3 runs 15 residues. Germline-derived CDR1 and CDR2 are SGHNT and YENEEA. The V end was cut by 1 base, the J end by 8 bases, with 15 bases between. For the CDR3, the DNA is TGTGCCAGCAGCTTAGCGGGAATCCCCTCGGATGAGCAGTTCTTC. Its protein product is CASSLAGIPSDEQFF.

The rearrangement joins TRBV11-2 to TRBJ2-1; 14 bases are shared with TRBD2. Trimming cost V 6 bases and J 3 bases; bases outside gene matches: 4. CDR3 length: 16 amino acids. Germline V gives CDR1 SGHAT, CDR2 FQNNGV. The CDR3 reads CASRRLAGGLYNEQFF. The CDR3 nucleotides are TGTGCCAGCAGGAGACTAGCGGGAGGGCTCTACAATGAGCAGTTCTTC.

V usage is TRBV11-3 and J usage is TRBJ2-4, with TRBD1 identical over 8 bases. CDR1 is SGHNT, CDR2 YENEEA, per germline. Trimming at V came to 5 bases and at J to 2 bases, leaving 8 bases not matched to a gene. The CDR3 has 16 amino acids. The CDR3 sequence: CASSPGQGKTKNIQYF. The CDR3 coding sequence is TGTGCCAGCAGCCCCGGACAGGGCAAAACCAAAAACATTCAGTACTTC.

The rearrangement links TRBV29-1 to TRBJ2-5; 9 bases map to TRBD2. The ends lost 4 bases at V and 5 bases at J; junction bases unmatched: 2. Germline-derived CDR1 and CDR2 are SQVTM and ANQGSEA. CDR3 length: 12 residues. The CDR3 spells CSVASGGETQYF. CDR3 coding DNA: TGCAGCGTTGCCAGCGGGGGGGAGACCCAGTACTTC.

This clone was found many times. CDR3 residues: CASGQGSGANVLTF. Written as DNA, the CDR3 is TGTGCCAGCGGGCAGGGGAGTGGGGCCAACGTCCTGACTTTC. The chain employs TRBV9 and TRBJ2-6; D may be TRBD1 (6 bases). CDR1 SGDLS and CDR2 YYNGEE come from the germline V gene. Trimming stripped 7 bases from V and 3 bases from J, with 11 bases between. The CDR3 runs 14 residues.

The rearrangement links TRBV27 to TRBJ1-1, with 7 bases matching TRBD1. The ends lost 5 bases at V and 10 bases at J; junction bases unmatched: 16. Germline V gene sequence: CDR1 MNHEY, CDR2 SMNVEV (reference sequence). The CDR3 is 15 residues long. CDR3 DNA: TGTGCCAGCAGTGGATTGGGGCCAAGGGGGCGAGTAGCTTTCTTT. Translating gives CASSGLGPRGRVAFF.

This clone was counted between two and nine times. V usage is TRBV7-9 and J usage is TRBJ1-3; D is perhaps TRBD1 (5 bases). CDR1 is SEHNR, CDR2 FQNEAQ, per germline (reference sequence). CDR3 length: 16 residues. V was shortened by 5 bases and J by 4 bases, with 18 bases between the two germline ends. Written as DNA, the CDR3 is TGTGCCAGCAGCGCTCCCGGGGGATCTACCGGAAACACCATATATTTT. This translates into CASSAPGGSTGNTIYF.

The V call is TRBV4-1, the J call TRBJ2-3, with D tentatively TRBD1 (6 bases). The CDR3 is 16 amino acids. V lost 3 bases, J lost 2 bases, and 15 bases lay in between. Germline V gene data show CDR1 as MGHRA and CDR2 as YSYEKL. In DNA form, the CDR3 reads TGCGCCAGCAGCCAGGAGATGATGGGGGCCACAGATACGCAGTATTTT. Residues: CASSQEMMGATDTQYF.

The V and J genes are TRBV7-9 and TRBJ2-7; 10 nucleotides line up with TRBD1. There are 15 residues in the CDR3. After removal of 6 bases from V and 2 bases from J, the junction contained 7 bases not matched to a gene. The germline V gene encodes CDR1 SEHNR and CDR2 FQNEAQ (reference sequence). The CDR3, as DNA: TGTGCCAGCAGTCCTCGGGACAGGGGTCCCTACGAGCAGTACTTC. This codes for CASSPRDRGPYEQYF.